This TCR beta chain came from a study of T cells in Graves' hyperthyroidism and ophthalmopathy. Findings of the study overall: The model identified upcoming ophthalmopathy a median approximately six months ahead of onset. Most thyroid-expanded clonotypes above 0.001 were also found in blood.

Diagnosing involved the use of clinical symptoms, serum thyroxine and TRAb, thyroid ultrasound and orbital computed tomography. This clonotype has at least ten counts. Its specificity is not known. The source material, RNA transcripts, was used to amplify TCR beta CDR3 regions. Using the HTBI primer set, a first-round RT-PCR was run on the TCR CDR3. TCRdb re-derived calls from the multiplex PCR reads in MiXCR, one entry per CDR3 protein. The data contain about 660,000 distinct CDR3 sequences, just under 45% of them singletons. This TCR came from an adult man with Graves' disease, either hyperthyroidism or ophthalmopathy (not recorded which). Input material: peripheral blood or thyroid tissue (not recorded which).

The CDR3 coding sequence is TGTGCCAGCAGTGATTTAGGCAACACTGAAGCTTTCTTT. It is translated as CASSDLGNTEAFF. The chain employs TRBV2 and TRBJ1-1; D call uncertain. With 3 bases removed from V and 2 bases from J, the gap between germline ends came to 7 bases. The CDR3 consists of 13 residues. Per the germline V gene, CDR1 is SNHLY and CDR2 is FYNNEI.